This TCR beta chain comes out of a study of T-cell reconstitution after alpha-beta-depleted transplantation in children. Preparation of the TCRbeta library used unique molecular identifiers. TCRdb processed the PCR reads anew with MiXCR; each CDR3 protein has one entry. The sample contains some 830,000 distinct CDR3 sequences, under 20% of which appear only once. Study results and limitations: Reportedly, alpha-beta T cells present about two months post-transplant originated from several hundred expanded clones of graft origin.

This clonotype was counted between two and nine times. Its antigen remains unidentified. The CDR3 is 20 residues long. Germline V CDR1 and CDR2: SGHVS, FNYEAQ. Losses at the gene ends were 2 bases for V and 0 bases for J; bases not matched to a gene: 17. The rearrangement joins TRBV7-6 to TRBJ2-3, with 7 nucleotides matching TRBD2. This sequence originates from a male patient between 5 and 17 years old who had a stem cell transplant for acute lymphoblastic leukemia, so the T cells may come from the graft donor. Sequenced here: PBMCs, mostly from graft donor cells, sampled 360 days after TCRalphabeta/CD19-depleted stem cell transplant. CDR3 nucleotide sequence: TGTGCCAGCAGCTTACCCCTACTAAGGAGGAGCGGGGAAAGCACAGATACGCAGTATTTT. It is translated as CASSLPLLRRSGESTDTQYF.